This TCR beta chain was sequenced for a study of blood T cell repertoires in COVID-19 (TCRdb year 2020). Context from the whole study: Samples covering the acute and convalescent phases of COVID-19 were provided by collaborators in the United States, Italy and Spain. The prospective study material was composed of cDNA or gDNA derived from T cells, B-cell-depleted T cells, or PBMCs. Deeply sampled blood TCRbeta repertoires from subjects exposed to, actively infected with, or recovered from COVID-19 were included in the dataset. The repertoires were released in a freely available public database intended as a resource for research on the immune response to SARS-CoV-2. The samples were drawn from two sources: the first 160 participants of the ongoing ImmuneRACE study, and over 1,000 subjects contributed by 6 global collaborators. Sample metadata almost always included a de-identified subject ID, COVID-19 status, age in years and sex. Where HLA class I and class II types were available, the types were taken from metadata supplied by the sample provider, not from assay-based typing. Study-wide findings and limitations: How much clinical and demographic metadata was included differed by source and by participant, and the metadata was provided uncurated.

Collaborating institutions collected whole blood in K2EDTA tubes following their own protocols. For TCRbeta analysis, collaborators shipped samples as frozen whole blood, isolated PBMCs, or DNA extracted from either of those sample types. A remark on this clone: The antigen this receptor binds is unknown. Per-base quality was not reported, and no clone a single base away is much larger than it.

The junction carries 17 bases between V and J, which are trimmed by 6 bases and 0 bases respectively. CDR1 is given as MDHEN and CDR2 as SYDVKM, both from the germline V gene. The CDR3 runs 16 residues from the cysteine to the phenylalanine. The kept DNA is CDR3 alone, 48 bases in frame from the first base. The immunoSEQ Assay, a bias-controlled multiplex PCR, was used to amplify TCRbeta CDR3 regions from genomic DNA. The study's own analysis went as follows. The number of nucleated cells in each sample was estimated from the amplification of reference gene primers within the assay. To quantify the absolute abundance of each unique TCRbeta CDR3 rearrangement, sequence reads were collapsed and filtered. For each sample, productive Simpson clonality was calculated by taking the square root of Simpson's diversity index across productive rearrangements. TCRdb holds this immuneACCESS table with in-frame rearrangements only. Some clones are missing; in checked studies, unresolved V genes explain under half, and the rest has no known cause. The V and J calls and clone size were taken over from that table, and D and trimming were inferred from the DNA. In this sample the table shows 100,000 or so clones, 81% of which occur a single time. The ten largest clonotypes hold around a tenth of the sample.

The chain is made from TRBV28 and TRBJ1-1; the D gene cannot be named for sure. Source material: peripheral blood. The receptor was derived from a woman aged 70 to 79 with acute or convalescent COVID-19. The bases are TGTGCCAGCAGCCCCTCCTTGGGCGGGATGAACACTGAAGCTTTCTTT. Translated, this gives CASSPSLGGMNTEAFF.